A single TCR beta chain is shown here with its context. No antigen is known for it. These data come from a study of cytomegalovirus exposure and HLA in healthy donors. V dropped 5 bases and J dropped 6; count of bases not matched to a gene: 11. Looked up from germline, CDR1 is SGHAT and CDR2 is FQNNGV. This CDR3 has 16 residues. It was with 60 Vbeta and 13 Jbeta primers that the PCR ran. Data came from immunoSEQ multiplex PCR; TCRdb stores just in-frame clones and leaves some out. Its listing shows 90,000 to 100,000 clones. Study-wide findings and caveats: In vitro checks showed that three CMV-associated chains really do target CMV antigens. Reportedly, cytomegalovirus status was diagnosed with high sensitivity and specificity. Available immune exposure information covered CMV serostatus only. An analysis was carried out at a later point. It showed that HLA-associated TCR beta chains were more clonally expanded than equally common non-associated chains.

The specimen sequenced was PBMCs. The rearrangement uses TRBV11-2 and TRBJ2-1, with 9 bases identical to TRBD2. The receptor was isolated from a woman in her 30s in good health and CMV-seronegative. CDR3 residues: CASSLRAGGPINEQFF. CDR3 DNA sequence: TGTGCCAGCAGCCTTCGGGCGGGAGGGCCAATCAATGAGCAGTTCTTC.